The 15 T cell receptor beta chains reported below all come from one sample, sequenced in a study of T-cell memory formation after mild COVID-19. TCRdb analysed the 5' RACE reads with MiXCR anew, one entry per CDR3 protein. Among 85,000 to 120,000 distinct CDR3 sequences listed, about a sixth were seen once. The sample consisted of PBMCs or a T cell subset sorted from them (not recorded which). These receptors were taken from an adult woman who had mild COVID-19 (a few samples of this study predate the infection). Cell type and time point are not known.

This chain uses TRBV27 with TRBJ2-7; no clear D. This CDR3 is built from 13 residues. V gave up 2 bases and J gave up 5 bases, with 10 bases separating them. The germline gives CDR1 MNHEY, CDR2 SMNVEV (reference sequence). CDR3 in DNA: TGTGCCAGCAGTTTAGGAGTGGCACACGAGCAGTACTTC. It encodes CASSLGVAHEQYF.

This clonotype was recorded a few times. The chain has TRBV7-6 and TRBJ2-7; perhaps TRBD2 as D (5 bases). The V gene lost 5 bases and the J gene lost 0 bases, with 11 bases spanning the gap. The germline gives CDR1 SGHVS, CDR2 FNYEAQ. This CDR3 has 14 residues. The CDR3 bases are TGTGCCAGCAGCCTACAAGGGAGCTCCTACGAGCAGTACTTC. This codes for CASSLQGSSYEQYF. The full variable domain, with the rest looked up from reference TRBV7-6 and TRBJ2-7, is GAGVSQSPRYKVTKRGQDVALRCDPISGHVSLYWYRQALGQGPEFLTYFNYEAQQDKSGLPNDRFSAERPEGSISTLTIQRTEQRDSAMYRCASSLQGSSYEQYFGPGTRLTVT.

This clonotype has more than one count but fewer than ten. This chain links TRBV7-2 with TRBJ2-1; a possible D gene is TRBD2 (5 bases). There are 14 residues in the CDR3. V was trimmed by 5 bases and J by 14 bases, leaving 22 bases between them. Germline CDR1 is SGHTA and CDR2 is FQGNSA. Here the CDR3 reads CASSPTQYSGKEFF. The CDR3 DNA reads as TGTGCCAGCAGCCCAACCCAGTACAGCGGAAAGGAGTTCTTC.

This clonotype was seen only a few times. The V call is TRBV20-1, the J call TRBJ2-7; D not certain. CDR3 size: 13 residues. Deletions cut 3 bases from V and 0 bases from J, with 9 bases between. CDR1 is DFQATT, CDR2 SNEGSKA, per germline (reference sequence). The CDR3 DNA reads as TGCAGTGCTAGCCGGCCGAGCTCCTACGAGCAGTACTTC. This sequence encodes CSASRPSSYEQYF.

The chain joins TRBV7-3 to TRBJ2-1, with a possible D match to TRBD2 (6 bases). Germline-derived CDR1 and CDR2 are SGHTA and FQGTGA. V was clipped by 5 bases and J by 7 bases, with 18 bases between them. The CDR3 has 15 amino acids. In DNA form, the CDR3 reads TGTGCCAGCAGCCAAGCCGGGACTCCGCGGAATGAGCAGTTCTTC. Translation: CASSQAGTPRNEQFF. Looking up the rest from reference TRBV7-3 and TRBJ2-1 gives the full variable domain: GAGVSQTPSNKVTEKGKYVELRCDPISGHTALYWYRQSLGQGPEFLIYFQGTGAADDSGLPNDRFFAVRPEGSVSTLKIQRTERGDSAVYLCASSQAGTPRNEQFFGPGTRLTVL.

This clonotype was recorded a few times. The J gene is TRBJ2-1, the V gene TRBV7-9; no definite D call. Germline V gives CDR1 SEHNR, CDR2 FQNEAQ (reference sequence). The CDR3 is 11 residues long. V was shortened by 4 bases and J by 8 bases, with 6 bases between the two germline ends. The CDR3 DNA follows: TGTGCCAGCAGCTCAGTTGATGAGCAGTTCTTC. Encoded protein: CASSSVDEQFF.

This clonotype was picked up many times. The rearrangement joins TRBV24-1 to TRBJ2-3, with 8 bases aligning to TRBD2. The CDR3 consists of 15 residues. Trimming at V came to 3 bases and at J to 5 bases, leaving 6 bases not matched to a gene. From germline, CDR1 is KGHDR and CDR2 SFDVKD. The DNA of the CDR3 is TGTGCCACCAGTGATAAGCGGGGGTGGGAAGATACGCAGTATTTT. Protein: CATSDKRGWEDTQYF.

The V gene is TRBV5-1, the J gene TRBJ2-5; TRBD1 matches at 9 bases. Trimming removed 4 bases from V and 1 base from J; junction bases left unmatched: 5. The CDR3 is made up of 15 amino acids. The germline V gene encodes CDR1 SGHRS and CDR2 YFSETQ. The CDR3 DNA is TGCGCCAGCAGCCTATGGACAGGGGCCCAAGAGACCCAGTACTTC. Its protein is CASSLWTGAQETQYF.

This clonotype was counted a few times. Relative to the germline gene, one junction end is altered; a read error may explain this. The V call is TRBV11-2, the J call TRBJ2-2; the D is unclear. The CDR3 covers 12 residues. Germline V CDR1 and CDR2: SGHAT, FQNNGV. The DNA for the CDR3 is TGTGCCAGCAGCTACCCCACCTGGGAGCTGTTTTTT. The encoded protein is CASSYPTWELFF. Together with reference TRBV11-2 and TRBJ2-2, the CDR3 gives the full variable domain: EAGVAQSPRYKIIEKRQSVAFWCNPISGHATLYWYQQILGQGPKLLIQFQNNGVVDDSQLPKDRFSAERLKGVDSTLKIQPAKLEDSAVYLCASSYPTWELFFGEGSRLTVL.

The genes are TRBV12-3 or TRBV12-4 and TRBJ1-1; TRBD1 is a possible D gene (6 bases). The CDR3 is made up of 12 amino acids. Trimming left V 4 bases short and J 7 bases short, with 10 bases between. The CDR3 nucleotides read TGTGCCAGCAGTTCGGGGGCATATGAAGCTTTCTTT. This translates into CASSSGAYEAFF.

The chain couples TRBV4-1 to TRBJ1-5, with 9 bases fitting TRBD1. CDR3 length equals 15 residues. Germline-derived CDR1 and CDR2 are MGHRA and YSYEKL. The V gene end was trimmed by 1 base and the J gene end by 7 bases; junction bases not matched to a gene: 5. In DNA, the CDR3 is TGCGCCAGCAGCCAAGTACAGGGGGCACAACAGCCCCAGCATTTT. Protein product: CASSQVQGAQQPQHF.

This clonotype was seen many times. V usage is TRBV12-3 or TRBV12-4 and J usage is TRBJ2-5, with 10 bases matching TRBD2. The V segment lost 7 bases and the J segment 10 bases; nucleotides outside the gene matches: 18. This CDR3 contains 16 residues. In nucleotides, the CDR3 is TGTGCCAGCACCCCTGGTCATAGCGGGGGGCCTTCGGTCCAGTACTTC. Translated, it gives CASTPGHSGGPSVQYF.

DNA of the CDR3: TGTGCCATCAGTGAGGGACAGGGAGAAGGGCCCCAGCATTTT. This codes for CAISEGQGEGPQHF. The chain has TRBV10-3 and TRBJ1-5, with 8 bases fitting TRBD1. V shed 2 bases, J shed 9 bases, and the junction held 6 bases outside the gene matches. The CDR3 spans 14 residues. CDR1 is ENHRY and CDR2 is SYGVKD in the germline V gene.

The gene calls are TRBV15 and TRBJ1-2; D perhaps matches TRBD1 (6 bases). The V gene's germline CDR1 is LNHNV and CDR2 YYDKDF (reference sequence). This CDR3 comprises 14 residues. V gave up 5 bases and J gave up 4 bases, with 14 bases separating them. This CDR3 is CATSSDKGGYGYTF. DNA for the CDR3: TGTGCCACCAGCTCGGACAAGGGGGGCTATGGCTACACCTTC.

The chain carries TRBV7-9 and TRBJ1-1; a possible D gene is TRBD1 (5 bases). Germline lookup yields CDR1 SEHNR and CDR2 FQNEAQ (reference sequence). The germline V and J ends were trimmed by 5 bases and 0 bases, with 13 bases remaining between them. This CDR3 is 15 amino acids long. The CDR3 sequence: CASSPQGRMNTEAFF. In DNA form, the CDR3 reads TGTGCCAGCAGCCCCCAGGGACGTATGAACACTGAAGCTTTCTTT.